These T cell receptor beta chains were read from a single sample in a study of shared clonotypes between healthy human individuals. Some clones are missing from TCRdb's copy, which holds only in-frame ones; the method was immunoSEQ multiplex PCR. The sample consists of around 1.6 million clones, 95% to 99% of them appearing once. The sequencing sample was made of naive CD4+ T cells sorted from blood. Source of these receptors: a man aged 30 to 39 in good health. Both conserved end residues are part of each CDR3. D genes are given only for firm matches. Not every row has a clone size; where given, it reads once, few, many or a size class.

cdr3_nt cdr3_aa d_call j_call v_call clone_size cdr3_length
TGTGCCAGCAGTGCCCAGGGCCGGGACACAGATACGCAGTATTTT CASSAQGRDTDTQYF . TRBJ2-3 TRBV27 . 15
TGTGCCAGCAGCTTTAGACTAGCGGGAGTGGGAAATGAGCAGTTCTTC CASSFRLAGVGNEQFF TRBD2 TRBJ2-1 TRBV5-4 . 16
TGTGCCAGCAACCCTAGTGGGGGAAGCTCTGGAAACACCATATATTTT CASNPSGGSSGNTIYF . TRBJ1-3 TRBV7-9 . 16
TGTGCCAGCAGCTTGGACAGCAATCGGCCCCAGCATTTT CASSLDSNRPQHF . TRBJ1-5 TRBV5-4 . 13
TGTGCCAGCAGCTCTGACAGGGACAATGAGCAGTTCTTC CASSSDRDNEQFF TRBD1 TRBJ2-1 TRBV11-2 . 13
TGCGCCAGCAGCCGTCTAGAGGGTGTAGATGGCTACACCTTC CASSRLEGVDGYTF . TRBJ1-2 TRBV4-1 . 14
TGTGCCAGCAGCCGCACCGATAGGCCAGCCTACGAGCAGTACTTC CASSRTDRPAYEQYF . TRBJ2-7 TRBV5-6 . 15
TGTGCCAGCAGCTTAGTGGGGGTTGGGGAAGCTTTCTTT CASSLVGVGEAFF . TRBJ1-1 TRBV7-9 . 13
TGTGCCAGTAGCATGAGGGCCCTTAGCGGGAACTACAATGAGCAGTTCTTC CASSMRALSGNYNEQFF TRBD2 TRBJ2-1 TRBV19 . 17
TGTGCCAGCTCACCACCGGCCAGCAGGGACAGTGAGCCCGTGGGGGAGCTGTTTTTT CASSPPASRDSEPVGELFF TRBD1 TRBJ2-2 TRBV18 . 19
TGCGCCAGCAGCTTAAGTTTGCGCACAACGCAAGAGACCCAGTACTTC CASSLSLRTTQETQYF . TRBJ2-5 TRBV5-1 . 16
TGTGCCACCAGCAGAGACCTACCGGGACTAGTCAATGAGCAGTTCTTC CATSRDLPGLVNEQFF TRBD2 TRBJ2-1 TRBV15 once 16
TGTGCCAGCAGCCAGAATAGCGGGAGGGGTTACGAGCAGTACTTC CASSQNSGRGYEQYF TRBD2 TRBJ2-7 TRBV5-4 once 15
TGTGCCAGCAGTTCGGTCGGGACAGGCCAATCCTACGAGCAGTACTTC CASSSVGTGQSYEQYF TRBD1 TRBJ2-7 TRBV28 . 16
TGTGCCAGCTCACCGACTAGCGGGGGGCACAATGAGCAGTTCTTC CASSPTSGGHNEQFF TRBD2 TRBJ2-1 TRBV18 . 15
TGTGCCAGCAGCGTAAGTAGCGGGAGAGAGACCCAGTACTTC CASSVSSGRETQYF TRBD2 TRBJ2-5 TRBV9 . 14